A single sample gave rise to the 24 T cell receptor beta chains below, sequenced in a study of cytomegalovirus exposure and HLA in healthy donors. The primer mix had 60 Vbeta and 13 Jbeta primers. TCRdb's table, derived via immunoSEQ multiplex PCR, lists solely in-frame clones and lacks some. Among about 42,000 clones listed, approximately 52% were seen once. The specimen was PBMCs. These receptor sequences come from a human donor in good health.

This clone counts as medium-sized. This chain connects TRBV4-3 to TRBJ2-6; no definite D call. V was trimmed by 6 bases and J by 1 base, leaving 10 bases between them. CDR3 length equals 15 residues. Germline assignment: CDR1 LGHNA and CDR2 YSLEER. The CDR3 nucleotides are TGCGCCAGCAGTATTGACTCGTCTGGGGCCAACGTCCTGACTTTC. Protein: CASSIDSSGANVLTF.

The chain employs TRBV7-9 and TRBJ1-6, with a weak D call TRBD1 (5 bases). The germline V and J ends were trimmed by 3 bases and 12 bases, with 18 bases remaining between them. Germline V gene data show CDR1 as SEHNR and CDR2 as FQNEAQ (reference sequence). The CDR3 has 15 amino acids. The CDR3 DNA sequence: TGTGCCAGCAGCTTGAAGCCAGGGTTAATACTACCCCTCCACTTT. As protein: CASSLKPGLILPLHF.

This rearrangement joins TRBV27 to TRBJ1-5; 8 positions agree with TRBD1. The germline CDR1 and CDR2 sequences are MNHEY and SMNVEV (reference sequence). V dropped 5 bases and J dropped 1; count of bases not matched to a gene: 10. This CDR3 spans 17 amino acids. CDR3 protein: CASSNRQGWGSNQPQHF. CDR3 coding DNA: TGTGCCAGCAGTAACAGACAGGGGTGGGGGAGCAATCAGCCCCAGCATTTT.

V usage is TRBV7-9 and J usage is TRBJ2-2; TRBD2 agrees at 14 bases. V was pared by 5 bases and J by 6 bases, with 5 bases of the junction left unmatched. Germline V gene data show CDR1 as SEHNR and CDR2 as FQNEAQ (reference sequence). The CDR3 loop spans 16 amino acids. CDR3 sequence (DNA): TGTGCCAGCAGCCAAAGACTAGCGGGAGGGGCCGGGGAGCTGTTTTTT. It specifies CASSQRLAGGAGELFF.

J is TRBJ2-7 and V is TRBV30; TRBD2 is a possible D gene (6 bases). Trimming shortened V by 4 bases and J by 10 bases, and 20 bases separated the two germline ends. The germline CDR1 and CDR2 sequences are GTSNPN and SVGIG (reference sequence). The CDR3 contains 13 residues. The CDR3 coding sequence is TGTGCCTGGAACTGGGGCAGGGACTCCCAACAGTACTTC. As protein: CAWNWGRDSQQYF.

CDR3 nucleotide sequence: TGTGCCAGCAGGTCCGGGAAAGTGAGCACAGATACGCAGTATTTT. Translating gives CASRSGKVSTDTQYF. This chain connects TRBV6-1 to TRBJ2-3; a weak D match, TRBD2 (5 bases). The germline gives CDR1 MNHNS, CDR2 SASEGT. Trimming removed 6 bases from V and 0 bases from J, with 13 bases in between. CDR3 size: 15 residues.

This chain connects TRBV6-5 to TRBJ2-1, with 9 bases lining up with TRBD2. The CDR3 has 12 amino acids. J lost 10 bases, V lost 10 bases, and 8 bases had no gene match. Germline V gives CDR1 MNHEY, CDR2 SVGAGI. For the CDR3, the DNA is TGTGCCACCACAGGGACTAGCCAAGAGCAGTTCTTC. This gives the protein CATTGTSQEQFF.

The gene calls are TRBV7-3 and TRBJ2-5; possibly TRBD1 for D (5 bases). Germline CDR1 and CDR2: SGHTA and FQGTGA. The CDR3 is 13 residues long. V lost 5 bases and J 2 bases, leaving 9 bases between the germline ends. This CDR3 is CASSPRGQETQYF. Written as DNA, the CDR3 is TGTGCCAGCAGCCCAAGGGGACAAGAGACCCAGTACTTC.

J is TRBJ2-1 and V is TRBV10-3; D call uncertain. CDR1 ENHRY and CDR2 SYGVKD come from the germline V gene. CDR3 length equals 14 residues. Trimming pared 7 bases from V and 1 base from J, leaving 11 bases between. CDR3 coding DNA: TGTGCCATCAAAGAAGCTAGATCCTACAATGAGCAGTTCTTC. Its protein product is CAIKEARSYNEQFF.

The genes are TRBV29-1 and TRBJ1-2, with a possible D match to TRBD1 (6 bases). V lost 4 bases, J lost 8 bases, and 14 bases lay in between. This CDR3 is 12 amino acids long. Per germline, CDR1 SQVTM and CDR2 ANQGSEA. The CDR3 DNA reads TGCAGCGTTGCCTCCGGGGGGGGCGGCTACACCTTC. Its protein is CSVASGGGGYTF.

This chain connects TRBV19 to TRBJ1-5; D is uncertain. CDR3 length: 12 amino acids. V gave up 5 bases and J gave up 7 bases, with 9 bases separating them. Germline assignment: CDR1 LNHDA and CDR2 SQIVND (reference sequence). The CDR3 is CASSLLRQPQHF. The CDR3 region has the DNA TGTGCCAGTAGTCTACTCAGGCAGCCCCAGCATTTT.

The CDR3 nucleotides read TGCGCCAGCAGCCAAGAAGGACAGGGCAACTATGGCTACACCTTC. Its translation: CASSQEGQGNYGYTF. The chain recombines TRBV4-3 with TRBJ1-2; TRBD1 matches 8 bases. The junction had 2 bases not matched to a gene; V was cut back by 0 bases and J by 2 bases. The CDR3 consists of 15 residues. The germline CDR1 and CDR2 sequences are LGHNA and YSLEER.

The chain combines TRBV2 with TRBJ2-1; the match to TRBD1 covers 8 bases. The germline V gene has CDR1 SNHLY and CDR2 FYNNEI. The CDR3 contains 17 residues. The junction had 13 bases not matched to a gene; V was cut back by 7 bases and J by 2 bases. DNA of the CDR3: TGTGCCAGCACTGACAGGGGTCGGCGTGGCCCCTACAATGAGCAGTTCTTC. This sequence encodes CASTDRGRRGPYNEQFF. The whole variable domain, remainder taken from reference TRBV2 and TRBJ2-1, is EPEVTQTPSHQVTQMGQEVILRCVPISNHLYFYWYRQILGQKVEFLVSFYNNEISEKSEIFDDQFSVERPDGSNFTLKIRSTKLEDSAMYFCASTDRGRRGPYNEQFFGPGTRLTVL.

The V gene is TRBV4-3, the J gene TRBJ2-2; the match to TRBD2 covers 8 bases. With 1 base clipped from V and 4 bases from J, the junction kept 11 bases outside the gene matches. Germline CDR1 and CDR2: LGHNA and YSLEER. CDR3 size: 18 residues. The CDR3 DNA reads TGCGCCAGCAGCCAAGTTGCCGGGACTAGGTTGGGCACCGGGGAGCTGTTTTTT. The encoded protein is CASSQVAGTRLGTGELFF.

V gene TRBV4-1 combines with J gene TRBJ2-1, with D possibly matching TRBD1 (5 bases). There are 16 residues in the CDR3. Germline lookup yields CDR1 MGHRA and CDR2 YSYEKL. V was cut by 2 bases and J by 6 bases, with 17 bases left in between. The CDR3 DNA follows: TGCGCCAGCAGCCAATTGGACATGCTGGTAGCCAATGAGCAGTTCTTC. It specifies CASSQLDMLVANEQFF.

This clone came up a few times. This sequence joins TRBV27 and TRBJ2-5; TRBD1 matches at 7 bases. Per germline, CDR1 MNHEY and CDR2 SMNVEV (reference sequence). The length of the CDR3 is 14 residues. After removal of 5 bases from V and 4 bases from J, the junction contained 7 bases not matched to a gene. CDR3 in amino acids: CASSPLDRAETQYF. The CDR3, as DNA: TGTGCCAGCAGTCCGCTAGACAGGGCAGAGACCCAGTACTTC.

This clone was seen a handful of times. The genes are TRBV28 and TRBJ1-5, with a weak D call TRBD1 (5 bases). CDR1 is MDHEN and CDR2 is SYDVKM in the germline V gene. V shed 6 bases and J shed 7 bases, with 28 bases lying between them. The CDR3 is 18 amino acids. The CDR3 is CASSLPYLGREDRQPQHF. The DNA for the CDR3 is TGTGCCAGCAGCCTCCCATATTTGGGCAGGGAGGATCGACAGCCCCAGCATTTT.

This chain connects TRBV25-1 to TRBJ2-2; TRBD1 is a possible D gene (6 bases). CDR1 and CDR2 (germline): MGHDK, SYGVNS. V was pared by 8 bases and J by 2 bases, with 12 bases between. The CDR3 length is 14 residues. The CDR3 protein is CASVGQLNTGELFF. The DNA for the CDR3 is TGTGCCAGCGTAGGACAGCTCAACACCGGGGAGCTGTTTTTT.

The chain joins TRBV4-3 to TRBJ2-1; 16 positions agree with TRBD2. CDR1 and CDR2 (germline): LGHNA, YSLEER. V trimming: 4 bases; J trimming: 8 bases; junction bases outside the gene matches: 5. The CDR3 totals 16 residues. CDR3 sequence (DNA): TGCGCCAGCAGCCGTTCCGGGACTAGCGGGGGGGATGAGCAGTTCTTC. Protein: CASSRSGTSGGDEQFF.

CDR3: CASSSQGPYEQYF. The CDR3 nucleotides read TGCGCCAGCAGCTCCCAGGGCCCGTACGAGCAGTACTTC. The chain employs TRBV5-1 and TRBJ2-7; possibly TRBD1 for D (5 bases). This CDR3 region has 13 residues. V shed 3 bases and J shed 4 bases, with 11 bases lying between them. Germline V gives CDR1 SGHRS, CDR2 YFSETQ.

This clone was observed a handful of times. V is TRBV11-2 and J is TRBJ2-3; 14 bases agree with TRBD2. The germline CDR1 and CDR2 sequences are SGHAT and FQNNGV. CDR3 size: 15 residues. The V and J ends lost 4 bases and 8 bases, in that order; junction bases with no gene match: 5. CDR3 nucleotide sequence: TGTGCCAGCAGCTCCGGGACTAGCGGGAGAGGTACGCAGTATTTT. It codes for CASSSGTSGRGTQYF.

The V call is TRBV6-5, the J call TRBJ2-7; 8 positions agree with TRBD1. The CDR3 length is 13 residues. After removal of 5 bases from V and 6 bases from J, the junction contained 6 bases not matched to a gene. Germline loops: CDR1 MNHEY, CDR2 SVGAGI. DNA for the CDR3: TGTGCCAGCAGTGAAATGGGACAGGCCGAGCAGTACTTC. As protein: CASSEMGQAEQYF.

The chain joins TRBV5-1 to TRBJ1-1; TRBD1 might be the D (5 bases). CDR3 length: 13 amino acids. With 1 base removed from V and 3 bases from J, the gap between germline ends came to 7 bases. The germline CDR1 and CDR2 sequences are SGHRS and YFSETQ. This chain's CDR3 is CASSLQGHTEAFF. As DNA, the CDR3 is TGCGCCAGCAGCTTGCAGGGCCACACTGAAGCTTTCTTT.

The chain recombines TRBV18 with TRBJ2-1; TRBD2 might be the D (5 bases). The V end was cut by 6 bases, the J end by 12 bases, with 24 bases between. The CDR3 has 15 residues. Germline CDR1 and CDR2: KGHSH and LQKENI. The CDR3: CASSVFKAGEEGQFF. The CDR3 DNA is TGTGCCAGCTCGGTCTTCAAAGCCGGAGAAGAGGGGCAGTTCTTC.